A single sample is the source of the 8 T cell receptor beta chains below, sequenced in a study of T-cell memory formation after mild COVID-19. TCRdb reanalysed the 5' RACE reads using MiXCR and keeps one entry per CDR3 protein. Of hundreds of thousands of distinct CDR3 sequences in the sample, roughly 17% were seen once. The sequencing input was PBMCs or a T cell subset sorted from them (not recorded which). All receptors derive from a man younger than 35 who had mild COVID-19 (a few samples of this study predate the infection). Cell type and time point are not known.

At least ten counts were recorded for this clonotype. V usage is TRBV6-2 or TRBV6-3 and J usage is TRBJ2-1; TRBD1 matches 7 bases. CDR1 is MNHEY and CDR2 is SVGEGT in the germline V gene. The CDR3 sequence is 16 residues long. The V and J ends lost 6 bases and 3 bases, in that order; junction bases with no gene match: 11. CDR3 loop: CASSRTGQLLYNEQFF. CDR3 bases: TGTGCCAGCAGCCGAACGGGACAGCTACTCTACAATGAGCAGTTCTTC.

This chain uses TRBV20-1 with TRBJ1-1; no definite D call. The CDR3 is 12 amino acids. Germline V gene lookup returns CDR1 DFQATT and CDR2 SNEGSKA (reference sequence). Trimming shortened V by 5 bases and J by 3 bases, and 10 bases separated the two germline ends. DNA for the CDR3: TGCAGTGCTTCCCCCAGTTACACTGAAGCTTTCTTT. It yields the protein CSASPSYTEAFF.

This sequence joins TRBV12-3 or TRBV12-4 and TRBJ2-3; TRBD2 matches at 8 bases. There are 15 residues in the CDR3. V trimming: 3 bases; J trimming: 2 bases; junction bases outside the gene matches: 4. CDR3 nucleotides: TGTGCCAGCAGTTTCGGGGGGGGGTACACAGATACGCAGTATTTT. Translating gives CASSFGGGYTDTQYF.

This chain joins TRBV6-2 or TRBV6-3 and TRBJ2-3, with 7 nucleotides matching TRBD2. After removal of 5 bases from V and 0 bases from J, the junction contained 11 bases not matched to a gene. Germline CDR1 reads MNHEY; CDR2 reads SVGEGT. This CDR3 region has 17 residues. DNA of the CDR3: TGTGCCAGCAGTCCCGGGAGGCGAGCCCTAAGCACAGATACGCAGTATTTT. Amino acids: CASSPGRRALSTDTQYF.

The J gene is TRBJ1-2, the V gene TRBV4-3, with 9 bases identical to TRBD1. CDR3 size: 15 residues. Unmatched junction bases numbered 5, after V lost 0 bases and J lost 6 bases. Germline V gene lookup returns CDR1 LGHNA and CDR2 YSLEER. The CDR3 protein is CASSQDTGGANGYTF. Written as DNA, the CDR3 is TGCGCCAGCAGCCAAGACACAGGGGGCGCGAATGGCTACACCTTC.

The table lists this clonotype with a few counts. The chain recombines TRBV12-3 or TRBV12-4 with TRBJ2-7, with D unresolved. This CDR3 is built from 13 residues. V gave up 7 bases and J gave up 3 bases, with 13 bases separating them. The CDR3 sequence is CASKNTGSYEQYF. The CDR3 DNA is TGTGCCAGCAAAAACACGGGTAGCTACGAGCAGTACTTC.

This clonotype occurred a few times. The CDR3 here is CSASLSGGGNQPQHF. In nucleotides, the CDR3 is TGCAGTGCTAGTCTATCCGGGGGCGGGAATCAGCCCCAGCATTTT. J is TRBJ1-5 and V is TRBV20-1, with D maybe TRBD1 (6 bases). The CDR3 is made up of 15 amino acids. CDR1 and CDR2 (germline): DFQATT, SNEGSKA (reference sequence). V was trimmed by 3 bases and J by 4 bases, leaving 16 bases between them.

This clonotype was seen only a few times. The rearrangement uses TRBV18 and TRBJ2-3; no definite D call. CDR1 is KGHSH and CDR2 is LQKENI in the germline V gene. The CDR3 has 14 amino acids. Trimming took 8 bases from V and 1 from J, leaving 13 bases between them. The CDR3 DNA follows: TGTGCCAGCGTTCGGCCGCCGGGCACAGATACGCAGTATTTT. Amino acids: CASVRPPGTDTQYF.